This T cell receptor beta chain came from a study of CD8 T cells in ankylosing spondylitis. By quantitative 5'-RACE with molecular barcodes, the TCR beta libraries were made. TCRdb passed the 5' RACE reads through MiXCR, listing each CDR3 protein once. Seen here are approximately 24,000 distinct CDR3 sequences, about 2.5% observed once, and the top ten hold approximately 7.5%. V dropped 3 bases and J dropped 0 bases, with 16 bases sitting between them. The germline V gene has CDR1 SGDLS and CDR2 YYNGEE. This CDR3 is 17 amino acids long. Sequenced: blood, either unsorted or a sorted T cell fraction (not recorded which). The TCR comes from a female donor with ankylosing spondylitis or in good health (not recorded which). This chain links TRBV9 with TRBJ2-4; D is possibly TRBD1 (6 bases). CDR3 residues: CASSAHDRTLAKNIQYF. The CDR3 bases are TGTGCCAGCAGCGCCCACGACAGGACACTAGCCAAAAACATTCAGTACTTC.